Listed here are 26 T cell receptor beta chains from one sample, sequenced in a study of blood T cell repertoires in COVID-19. Assay: immunoSEQ multiplex PCR; the TCRdb copy retains only in-frame clones and omits some. The data contain 150,000 to 200,000 clones, 84% of them seen just once; the ten biggest clones take up approximately 16%. The sequenced material came from PBMCs or T cells enriched from blood (not recorded which). The receptors were gathered from a man aged 45-65 years who had recovered from COVID-19.

This clone was seen only once. The CDR3 sequence: CASNRQGRTNTEAFF. DNA of the CDR3: TGTGCCAGTAACCGACAGGGGAGAACGAACACTGAAGCTTTCTTT. This chain joins TRBV19 and TRBJ1-1; 8 bases agree with TRBD1. V lost 7 bases, J lost 1 base, and 8 bases stayed unmatched. The germline V gene encodes CDR1 LNHDA and CDR2 SQIVND (reference sequence). The CDR3 length is 15 residues.

Relative to its sample, this clone is medium-sized. V gene TRBV5-1 combines with J gene TRBJ1-1; D is ambiguous. Trimming stripped 6 bases from V and 0 bases from J, with 15 bases between. Looked up from germline, CDR1 is SGHRS and CDR2 is YFSETQ. This CDR3 region has 15 residues. This chain's CDR3 is CASTPESSMNTEAFF. The CDR3, as DNA: TGCGCCAGCACCCCCGAGAGTTCCATGAACACTGAAGCTTTCTTT.

The sample holds one count of this clone. The chain is built from TRBV30 and TRBJ1-4; D may be TRBD1 (5 bases). The CDR3 sequence is 13 residues long. Germline V gives CDR1 GTSNPN, CDR2 SVGIG (reference sequence). The CDR3 spells CAYSSGANEKLFF. The CDR3 nucleotides read TGTGCTTACTCATCGGGGGCTAATGAAAAACTGTTTTTT.

V gene TRBV7-9 combines with J gene TRBJ2-5; 10 bases line up with TRBD2. V shed 4 bases and J 5 bases; nucleotides not matched to a gene: 10. CDR3 size: 16 residues. CDR1 is SEHNR, CDR2 FQNEAQ, per germline (reference sequence). The CDR3 reads CASSSMASGGRETQYF. In nucleotides, the CDR3 is TGTGCCAGCAGCTCCATGGCTAGCGGGGGAAGGGAGACCCAGTACTTC.

The V call is TRBV5-1, the J call TRBJ1-5, with D perhaps TRBD1 (6 bases). With 0 bases removed from V and 8 bases from J, the gap between germline ends came to 15 bases. The germline V gene encodes CDR1 SGHRS and CDR2 YFSETQ. This CDR3 contains 15 residues. CDR3 bases: TGCGCCAGCAGCTTGGAGGGCACAGGGAGGGAGCCCCAGCATTTT. Its translation is CASSLEGTGREPQHF.

The chain is built from TRBV2 and TRBJ2-3, with a possible D match to TRBD1 (6 bases). Germline V gene data show CDR1 as SNHLY and CDR2 as FYNNEI. The V end lost 6 bases, the J end lost 5 bases, and 18 bases lay between the germline ends. The CDR3 loop spans 15 amino acids. The CDR3 spells CASSVTGMVGDTQYF. CDR3 bases: TGTGCCAGCAGCGTCACAGGGATGGTCGGAGATACGCAGTATTTT.

The J gene is TRBJ2-7, the V gene TRBV6-2 or TRBV6-3; D is unclear. V lost 0 bases to trimming and J lost 3 bases, with 9 bases between them. The CDR3 has 14 amino acids. Germline CDR1 is MNHEY and CDR2 is SVGEGT. Here the CDR3 reads CASSYSPFYYEQYF. In DNA form, the CDR3 reads TGTGCCAGCAGTTACTCGCCTTTCTACTACGAGCAGTACTTC.

The chain joins TRBV19 to TRBJ1-5, with 7 bases identical to TRBD1. Losses at the gene ends were 6 bases for V and 4 bases for J; bases not matched to a gene: 9. CDR1 is LNHDA, CDR2 SQIVND, per germline (reference sequence). The CDR3 spans 15 residues. The CDR3 DNA reads as TGTGCCAGTAGAACGGGGACAGTGATTAATCAGCCCCAGCATTTT. Its protein is CASRTGTVINQPQHF.

This clone was counted between two and nine times. This chain connects TRBV5-1 to TRBJ2-1, with TRBD2 identical over 11 bases. Germline loops: CDR1 SGHRS, CDR2 YFSETQ. V dropped 3 bases and J dropped 7; count of bases not matched to a gene: 6. The CDR3 has 15 amino acids. In DNA form, the CDR3 reads TGCGCCAGCAGCTCTACTAGCGGGGGAACGAATGAGCAGTTCTTC. As protein: CASSSTSGGTNEQFF.

The CDR3 loop is CASSPPELGRDEQYF. As DNA, the CDR3 is TGTGCCAGCTCACCACCCGAATTGGGGAGAGACGAGCAGTACTTC. The V gene is TRBV18, the J gene TRBJ2-7, with D tentatively TRBD2 (5 bases). The V end lost 0 bases, the J end lost 5 bases, and 14 bases lay between the germline ends. The CDR3 covers 15 residues. Germline assignment: CDR1 KGHSH and CDR2 LQKENI.

The rearrangement links TRBV18 to TRBJ2-1, with a possible D match to TRBD2 (7 bases). Germline V gives CDR1 KGHSH, CDR2 LQKENI. V lost 0 bases to trimming and J lost 7 bases, with 13 bases between them. This CDR3 comprises 15 residues. The CDR3 DNA follows: TGTGCCAGCTCACCACCGGGCCGGGGGGCGAATGAGCAGTTCTTC. Protein product: CASSPPGRGANEQFF.

This clone was recorded once. This CDR3 is CASSQARWRGANNEQFF. CDR3 nucleotide sequence: TGTGCCAGCAGCCAAGCTCGTTGGCGGGGGGCAAACAATGAGCAGTTCTTC. V gene TRBV3-1 (or the pseudogene TRBV3-2) combines with J gene TRBJ2-1; TRBD2 matches 8 bases. This CDR3 spans 17 amino acids. Trimming at V came to 1 base and at J to 5 bases, leaving 10 bases not matched to a gene. Germline V lookup: CDR1 LGHDT, CDR2 YNNKEL (reference sequence).

The chain is built from TRBV9 and TRBJ1-6; 9 positions match TRBD1. Germline CDR1 SGDLS, CDR2 YYNGEE. The CDR3 totals 15 residues. Germline trimming cut 3 bases from V and 9 bases from J; bases unmatched to any gene: 7. CDR3 loop: CASSAAGTGSSPLHF. The DNA for the CDR3 is TGTGCCAGCAGCGCTGCCGGGACAGGGAGTTCACCCCTCCACTTT. The complete variable domain, with remaining parts taken from reference TRBV9 and TRBJ1-6, reads DSGVTQTPKHLITATGQRVTLRCSPRSGDLSVYWYQQSLDQGLQFLIQYYNGEERAKGNILERFSAQQFPDLHSELNLSSLELGDSALYFCASSAAGTGSSPLHFGNGTRLTVT.

The chain uses TRBV6-1 and TRBJ2-7, with 8 bases matching TRBD2. Germline loops: CDR1 MNHNS, CDR2 SASEGT. The CDR3 runs to 14 residues. Losses at the gene ends were 3 bases for V and 2 bases for J; bases not matched to a gene: 3. This CDR3 reads CASSEAGGAYEQYF. The CDR3 coding sequence is TGTGCCAGCAGTGAGGCGGGGGGTGCCTACGAGCAGTACTTC.

V and J are TRBV7-9 and TRBJ2-7; 7 positions match TRBD1. Germline loops: CDR1 SEHNR, CDR2 FQNEAQ (reference sequence). The length of the CDR3 is 13 residues. Trimming at V came to 7 bases and at J to 2 bases, leaving 5 bases not matched to a gene. CDR3 protein: CASNQGTAYEQYF. The CDR3 DNA reads TGTGCCAGCAACCAAGGGACAGCCTACGAGCAGTACTTC.

The genes are TRBV30 and TRBJ1-2; TRBD1 matches at 8 bases. J gave up 8 bases and V 3 bases, and 8 bases lay outside the gene matches. Germline CDR1 GTSNPN, CDR2 SVGIG (reference sequence). This CDR3 has 13 amino acids. This CDR3 reads CAWSDRGPSGYTF. The CDR3 DNA follows: TGTGCCTGGAGCGACAGGGGCCCCTCCGGCTACACCTTC.

The rearrangement joins TRBV11-2 to TRBJ2-3; D remains unclear. The ends were cut back, 6 bases at V and 6 bases at J, with 16 bases in the middle. There are 14 residues in the CDR3. Germline lookup yields CDR1 SGHAT and CDR2 FQNNGV. The CDR3 spells CASSGSYVLDTQYF. CDR3 nucleotides: TGTGCCAGCAGTGGTAGTTATGTTTTGGATACGCAGTATTTT. Supplemented by reference TRBV11-2 and TRBJ2-3, the full variable domain reads EAGVAQSPRYKIIEKRQSVAFWCNPISGHATLYWYQQILGQGPKLLIQFQNNGVVDDSQLPKDRFSAERLKGVDSTLKIQPAKLEDSAVYLCASSGSYVLDTQYFGPGTRLTVL.

In regard to this clone: Additional DNA sequences in this sample encode the identical CDR3. The chain links TRBV5-1 to TRBJ2-1; 8 bases are shared with TRBD2. Germline V gives CDR1 SGHRS, CDR2 YFSETQ. CDR3 length: 15 amino acids. V dropped 0 bases and J dropped 4; count of bases not matched to a gene: 3. The CDR3 nucleotides read TGCGCCAGCAGCTTGGCGGGGGGGACATACAATGAGCAGTTCTTC. Its protein is CASSLAGGTYNEQFF.

The chain employs TRBV11-2 and TRBJ2-7; D may be TRBD1 (6 bases). This CDR3 spans 15 amino acids. Germline V lookup: CDR1 SGHAT, CDR2 FQNNGV. Trimming shortened V by 4 bases and J by 7 bases, and 20 bases separated the two germline ends. CDR3: CASSSNRGHHGEQYF. CDR3 nucleotide sequence: TGTGCCAGCAGCTCCAATCGGGGACATCATGGGGAGCAGTACTTC.

A word on this clone: This same CDR3 is encoded by further DNA sequences in the sample. V usage is TRBV7-3 and J usage is TRBJ1-1; TRBD1 aligns across 7 bases. V lost 5 bases to trimming and J lost 4 bases; unmatched junction nucleotides: 1. Germline loops: CDR1 SGHTA, CDR2 FQGTGA. The CDR3 loop spans 12 amino acids. The CDR3 here is CASSPGGTEAFF. CDR3 in DNA: TGTGCCAGCAGCCCAGGGGGCACTGAAGCTTTCTTT. Using reference TRBV7-3 and TRBJ1-1 for the parts outside the CDR3, the full variable domain is GAGVSQTPSNKVTEKGKYVELRCDPISGHTALYWYRQSLGQGPEFLIYFQGTGAADDSGLPNDRFFAVRPEGSVSTLKIQRTERGDSAVYLCASSPGGTEAFFGQGTRLTVV.

The rearrangement joins TRBV6-1 to TRBJ1-6; a possible D gene is TRBD1 (6 bases). Between the trimmed V and J ends, which lost 2 bases and 3 bases, there was a span of 23 bases. CDR3 length equals 20 residues. The germline gives CDR1 MNHNS, CDR2 SASEGT. Here the CDR3 DNA reads TGTGCCAGCAGTGAATATAGTGGGCAGGGGAGAGGGGGCTATAATTCACCCCTCCACTTT. Amino acids: CASSEYSGQGRGGYNSPLHF.

The V and J genes are TRBV7-3 and TRBJ2-7; TRBD1 aligns across 9 bases. This CDR3 spans 14 amino acids. Germline V gene lookup returns CDR1 SGHTA and CDR2 FQGTGA. Trimming cost V 4 bases and J 5 bases; bases outside gene matches: 6. The CDR3 sequence: CASSSGTGTHEQYF. The CDR3 DNA reads TGTGCCAGCAGCTCCGGGACAGGGACCCACGAGCAGTACTTC. The whole variable domain, remainder taken from reference TRBV7-3 and TRBJ2-7, is GAGVSQTPSNKVTEKGKYVELRCDPISGHTALYWYRQSLGQGPEFLIYFQGTGAADDSGLPNDRFFAVRPEGSVSTLKIQRTERGDSAVYLCASSSGTGTHEQYFGPGTRLTVT.

The chain joins TRBV5-1 to TRBJ2-2; a possible D gene is TRBD1 (5 bases). Germline CDR1 reads SGHRS; CDR2 reads YFSETQ. The V end lost 4 bases, the J end lost 4 bases, and 11 bases lay between the germline ends. This CDR3 has 14 amino acids. CDR3 DNA sequence: TGCGCCAGCAGCAGGGGTTTGAGCACCGGGGAGCTGTTTTTT. Protein product: CASSRGLSTGELFF.

This clone was observed a few times. The chain couples TRBV29-1 to TRBJ2-4; tentatively, D is TRBD2 (5 bases). The CDR3 loop spans 15 amino acids. CDR1 SQVTM and CDR2 ANQGSEA come from the germline V gene. With 6 bases removed from V and 0 bases from J, the gap between germline ends came to 15 bases. DNA for the CDR3: TGCAGCGTCTCTAAAGGAGGCCGAGCCAAAAACATTCAGTACTTC. Amino acids: CSVSKGGRAKNIQYF.

The rearrangement uses TRBV28 and TRBJ1-5, with TRBD1 as a possible D gene (5 bases). V gave up 1 base and J gave up 0 bases, with 10 bases separating them. Germline loops: CDR1 MDHEN, CDR2 SYDVKM. This CDR3 has 16 amino acids. CDR3 residues: CASSLSAGRSNQPQHF. As DNA, the CDR3 is TGTGCCAGCAGTTTATCGGCAGGGCGTAGCAATCAGCCCCAGCATTTT.

The CDR3 spells CASSSIAGGPGDTQYF. The DNA of the CDR3 is TGCGCCAGCAGCTCTATAGCGGGGGGGCCTGGAGATACGCAGTATTTT. The gene calls are TRBV5-1 and TRBJ2-3; 11 bases fit TRBD2. With V trimmed by 3 bases and J by 5 bases, 8 bases remained unmatched. CDR1 and CDR2 from the germline V gene are SGHRS and YFSETQ. CDR3 length: 16 amino acids.